This T cell receptor beta chain was identified in a study of graft-versus-host responses after intestinal transplantation. Study at large: Transplants given to recipients were multivisceral, liver-intestinal, or isolated intestinal. The recipients all started with anti-thymocyte globulin induction and then took tacrolimus and steroids for 3 to 4 years. Study-wide findings and caveats: Investigators detected GvH clones in recipient marrow, with some emerging earlier in ileum or blood. Within the allografts of patients who had graft-donor T cell macrochimerism, graft-versus-host to host-versus-graft clonal ratios were high.

Details on this clone: Its antigen is unknown.

This CDR3 contains 13 residues. Trimming left V 2 bases short and J 4 bases short, with 9 bases between. Germline CDR1 is GTSNPN and CDR2 is SVGIG (reference sequence). The protocol was immunoSEQ multiplex PCR, while the TCRdb copy is restricted to in-frame clones and leaves out a portion. The table has approximately 120,000 clones, approximately 90% seen once. The chain has TRBV30 and TRBJ1-5, with a tentative D call TRBD1 (6 bases). The sequenced sample was unstimulated CD4+ T cells sorted from spleen or lymph node cells, obtained before intestinal transplant. This TCR came from a human donor who received an intestinal transplant. The CDR3 DNA sequence: TGTGCCTGGAGTTCGGACAGAAATCAGCCCCAGCATTTT. Its translation: CAWSSDRNQPQHF.